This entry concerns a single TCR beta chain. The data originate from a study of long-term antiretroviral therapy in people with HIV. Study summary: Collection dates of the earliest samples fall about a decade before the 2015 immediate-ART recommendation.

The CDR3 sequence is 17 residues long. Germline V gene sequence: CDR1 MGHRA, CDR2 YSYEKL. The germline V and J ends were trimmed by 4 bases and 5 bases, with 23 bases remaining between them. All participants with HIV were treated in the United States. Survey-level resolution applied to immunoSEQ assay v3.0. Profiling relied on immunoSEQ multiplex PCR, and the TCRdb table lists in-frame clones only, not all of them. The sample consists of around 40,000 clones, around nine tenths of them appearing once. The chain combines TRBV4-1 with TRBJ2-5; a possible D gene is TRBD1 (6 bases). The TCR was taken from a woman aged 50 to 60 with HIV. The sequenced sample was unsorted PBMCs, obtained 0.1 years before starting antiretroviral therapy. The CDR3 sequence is CASSPNPRGGGKETQYF. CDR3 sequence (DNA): TGCGCCAGCAGCCCGAATCCAAGAGGGGGTGGGAAGGAGACCCAGTACTTC.